The TCR beta chain described here comes from a study of T cells expressing NK-cell markers. Study summary: TCR beta repertoires came from sorted CD3+CD56+NKG2C+, CD3+CD56+NKG2C- and CD3+CD56-NKG2C+ T cells.

TCRdb processed the 5' RACE reads again and assigns one entry to each CDR3 protein, with no DNA. The sample table sets out about 540,000 distinct CDR3 sequences. Germline V gene sequence: CDR1 KGHSH, CDR2 LQKENI. CDR3 size: 15 residues. The rearrangement joins TRBV18 to TRBJ2-7; with no DNA, the TCRdb D assignment of TRBD1 cannot be verified. Source material: blood T cells: a sorted CD56 or NKG2C T cell subset, CD4+ or CD8+ T cells, or bulk PBMC T cells (not recorded which). The source is a man between 18 and 35 years old in good health. This CDR3 reads CASSPPATGPYEQYF.